The entry below describes one T cell receptor (beta chain). Its antigen is currently unknown. Primers: 60 Vbeta forward and 13 Jbeta reverse. Produced via immunoSEQ multiplex PCR; TCRdb's table is partial and in-frame only. This table holds over 150,000 clones, about four fifths found once. This record comes from a study of cytomegalovirus exposure and HLA in healthy donors. Findings of the study overall: Solely CMV serostatus was available to characterize immune exposure. An assumption of roughly uniform sequencing depth across donors underlay the presence/absence analyses. Altogether, 150 to 200 TCR beta chains were recorded as cytomegalovirus-associated.

The CDR3 is 14 amino acids. V lost 6 bases and J lost 8, with 19 bases in between. From germline, CDR1 is SEHNR and CDR2 FQNEAQ (reference sequence). The chain recombines TRBV7-9 with TRBJ1-2; tentative D call: TRBD1 (5 bases). The receptor's source is a girl aged 5 to 17 in good health and CMV-seropositive. Sequenced material: PBMCs. CDR3 coding DNA: TGTGCCAGCAGGGACCAGGGCGTCATTTCGGGCTACACCTTC. Translating gives CASRDQGVISGYTF.